Shown below are 25 T cell receptor beta chains from a single sample sequenced in a study of monozygotic twins with inflammatory bowel disease. No DNA is given; TCRdb re-called the 5' RACE reads and lists each CDR3 protein once. The ten most abundant clones cover about 2.6% of a sample with some 450,000 distinct CDR3 sequences. Sequenced input: blood. These receptors were taken from a human donor with ulcerative colitis or Crohn's disease, or a healthy co-twin of an affected twin (not recorded which).

V usage is TRBV7-2 and J usage is TRBJ2-1. Germline CDR1 and CDR2: SGHTA and FQGNSA. The CDR3 length is 15 residues. The CDR3 loop reads CASSLPGSGRYEQFF.

This chain uses TRBV19 with TRBJ2-1; TCRdb proposes TRBD1, but this gene call is untestable without DNA. The CDR3 extends over 16 amino acids. CDR1 and CDR2 (germline): LNHDA, SQIVND (reference sequence). CDR3 sequence: CASSIDRSYPGNEQFF.

The chain couples TRBV9 to TRBJ2-3; lacking DNA, the TRBD1 call made by TCRdb goes unchecked. Per the germline V gene, CDR1 is SGDLS and CDR2 is YYNGEE. The CDR3 sequence is 15 residues long. The CDR3 loop reads CASTQGRVGTDTQYF.

The chain links TRBV3-1 to TRBJ2-1; TCRdb reports TRBD2, a call that lacks DNA to check it against. The CDR3 sequence is 15 residues long. Germline CDR1 is LGHDT and CDR2 is YNNKEL (reference sequence). CDR3 sequence: CASSLGLAEGGEQFF.

V gene TRBV5-1 combines with J gene TRBJ1-4; TCRdb gives TRBD1 as the D gene, but with no DNA this cannot be confirmed. CDR1 is SGHRS, CDR2 YFSETQ, per germline. The CDR3 covers 16 residues. The CDR3 reads CASSRSLAGGEEKLFF. The variable domain in full, completed from reference TRBV5-1 and TRBJ1-4, reads KAGVTQTPRYLIKTRGQQVTLSCSPISGHRSVSWYQQTPGQGLQFLFEYFSETQRNKGNFPGRFSGRQFSNSRSEMNVSTLELGDSALYLCASSRSLAGGEEKLFFGSGTQLSVL.

The genes are TRBV12-3 or TRBV12-4 and TRBJ2-3. The CDR3 length is 14 residues. The CDR3 protein is CASSYGPSTDTQYF.

The chain recombines TRBV29-1 with TRBJ2-6. Germline CDR1 and CDR2: SQVTM and ANQGSEA. This CDR3 has 15 amino acids. The CDR3 spells CSVEARGSGANVLTF.

The chain uses TRBV4-2 and TRBJ2-7. Germline CDR1 and CDR2: LGHNA and YNFKEQ. CDR3 length: 15 amino acids. CDR3 in amino acids: CASSQDGTETYEQYF.

The rearrangement joins TRBV10-3 to TRBJ2-1; there is no DNA to check the TCRdb D call of TRBD2. Germline CDR1 is ENHRY and CDR2 is SYGVKD. There are 16 residues in the CDR3. The CDR3 here is CAISEWTSGRVNEQFF.

The V and J genes are TRBV20-1 and TRBJ2-1. CDR3 size: 15 residues. CDR1 and CDR2 from the germline V gene are DFQATT and SNEGSKA (reference sequence). CDR3 residues: CSAKSTKDSYNEQFF.

The CDR3 sequence: CSARPEVTGIYEQYF. V and J are TRBV20-1 and TRBJ2-7; TCRdb returns TRBD1, unconfirmable since there is no DNA. Germline V gives CDR1 DFQATT, CDR2 SNEGSKA (reference sequence). This CDR3 region has 15 residues.

The chain combines TRBV5-1 with TRBJ2-1. The germline V gene has CDR1 SGHRS and CDR2 YFSETQ. The CDR3 has 13 amino acids. The CDR3 sequence: CASSLDRVYEQFF.

The CDR3 sequence is CASSSKAGHTEAFF. J is TRBJ1-1 and V is TRBV7-9. The CDR3 is made up of 14 amino acids. The germline gives CDR1 SEHNR, CDR2 FQNEAQ (reference sequence).

This chain uses TRBV7-9 with TRBJ2-5; TCRdb lists TRBD2, though no DNA is available to test this call. Germline values: CDR1 SEHNR, CDR2 FQNEAQ (reference sequence). The CDR3 consists of 14 residues. The CDR3 spells CASSPPAIRETQYF. The complete variable domain, with remaining parts taken from reference TRBV7-9 and TRBJ2-5, reads DTGVSQNPRHKITKRGQNVTFRCDPISEHNRLYWYRQTLGQGPEFLTYFQNEAQLEKSRLLSDRFSAERPKGSFSTLEIQRTEQGDSAMYLCASSPPAIRETQYFGPGTRLLVL.

This chain uses TRBV30 with TRBJ1-5; TCRdb's D gene call, TRBD1, goes unchecked for lack of DNA. The CDR3 is 13 residues long. Germline V gene lookup returns CDR1 GTSNPN and CDR2 SVGIG (reference sequence). CDR3 protein: CAADRGPNQPQHF.

The chain carries TRBV5-1 and TRBJ1-1. Germline CDR1 is SGHRS and CDR2 is YFSETQ. The CDR3 loop spans 15 amino acids. CDR3 sequence: CASSFRDQSNTEAFF.

The rearrangement links TRBV19 to TRBJ2-1. Per the germline V gene, CDR1 is LNHDA and CDR2 is SQIVND (reference sequence). CDR3 size: 15 residues. This CDR3 reads CASSVDGPAYNEQFF.

Here the CDR3 reads CSARTRYPYTEAFF. V is TRBV20-1 and J is TRBJ1-1; lacking DNA, the TRBD1 call made by TCRdb goes unchecked. CDR3 length equals 14 residues. The germline V gene has CDR1 DFQATT and CDR2 SNEGSKA (reference sequence).

This chain connects TRBV9 to TRBJ2-3; TCRdb returns TRBD2, unconfirmable since there is no DNA. Germline V gene sequence: CDR1 SGDLS, CDR2 YYNGEE. The length of the CDR3 is 15 residues. The CDR3 loop is CASSNLAGWTEAQYF.

The CDR3 loop reads CASSYSLSGNTIYF. This sequence joins TRBV6-5 and TRBJ1-3. This CDR3 has 14 residues. Germline V gene data show CDR1 as MNHEY and CDR2 as SVGAGI.

This chain connects TRBV12-3 or TRBV12-4 to TRBJ2-7; the TRBD1 assignment by TCRdb is unverifiable without DNA. CDR3 length: 13 amino acids. The CDR3 here is CASSKGQGAEQYF.

The CDR3 here is CAITQDRGDTQYF. V is TRBV10-3 and J is TRBJ2-3; with no DNA, the TCRdb D assignment of TRBD1 cannot be verified. Germline lookup yields CDR1 ENHRY and CDR2 SYGVKD. The CDR3 consists of 13 residues.

This chain uses TRBV20-1 with TRBJ2-1. The CDR3 has 14 amino acids. Germline CDR1 reads DFQATT; CDR2 reads SNEGSKA (reference sequence). The CDR3 loop reads CSAIVVSSYNEQFF.

The chain is built from TRBV19 and TRBJ2-1. CDR3 length: 15 amino acids. From germline, CDR1 is LNHDA and CDR2 SQIVND (reference sequence). CDR3 amino acids: CASSNTGGSYNEQFF.

The chain uses TRBV7-2 and TRBJ2-1; TCRdb gives TRBD2 as the D gene, but with no DNA this cannot be confirmed. This CDR3 contains 13 residues. CDR1 and CDR2 from the germline V gene are SGHTA and FQGNSA. The CDR3 region is CAISSGLEIEQFF.